This T cell receptor (beta chain) was obtained from a study of vaccination effects on CD4 cells after COVID-19. Antigen-specific CD4+ T cells were expanded with viral peptide pools in the ViraFEST assay before sequencing. When roughly eleven days of culture had elapsed, CD4+ T cells were isolated. As their vaccination, participants received two doses of either BNT162b2 or mRNA-1273. Vaccine recipients, nucleocapsid antibody negative, had no prior SARS-CoV-2 infection. A half-volume exchange with IL-2 medium occurred on days 3 and 7. With regard to this clone: Its antigen is still unknown.

This CDR3 contains 14 residues. V was shortened by 0 bases and J by 4 bases, with 7 bases between the two germline ends. Germline CDR1 is SEHNR and CDR2 is FQNEAQ (reference sequence). Method: immunoSEQ multiplex PCR; TCRdb's copy keeps in-frame clones and lacks some. The sample records about 46,000 clones, 74% being singletons. Overall study findings and caveats: Late in the post-vaccination period, infection-induced and vaccine-induced clones underwent marked clonal contraction. Few convalescent patients were studied, and early post-infection samples were lacking.

The chain couples TRBV7-9 to TRBJ2-1; D remains unclear. The sample in question was CD4+ T cells from PBMCs cultured with HCoV-OC43 spike peptides, obtained after COVID-19 vaccination. Subset meaning: HCoV-OC43 spike overlapping peptide pool stimulation. The clonotype comes from a human donor who received a COVID-19 vaccine. The CDR3 DNA follows: TGTGCCAGCAGCTTAGCTGCAGAGTACAATGAGCAGTTCTTC. It specifies CASSLAAEYNEQFF.